This entry features one T cell receptor (beta chain) sequence. Treatment of the sample: oral pan-JAK inhibitor, 5-10 mg twice daily. These data are taken from a study of CD8+ T cells in alopecia areata. Trimming took 1 base from V and 1 from J, leaving 14 bases between them. From germline, CDR1 is SGHTA and CDR2 FQGNSA. The CDR3 spans 17 residues. Sequencing used cDNA as its template, made by extracting RNA and reverse transcribing it. Using immunoSEQ multiplex PCR, the repertoire was profiled, and TCRdb retains in-frame clones only, with some absent. The sample consists of over 85,000 clones, more than 55% of them appearing once.

Sequencing used CD8+ T cells sorted from blood, obtained at week 4, from a patient treated with tofacitinib. The receptor was isolated from a human donor with alopecia areata. V and J are TRBV7-2 and TRBJ2-1; a possible D gene is TRBD1 (5 bases). For the CDR3, the DNA is TGTGCCAGCAGCTTAGGTCGCGGCAGGACATCCTACAATGAGCAGTTCTTC. Translating gives CASSLGRGRTSYNEQFF.